This T cell receptor (beta chain) was captured in a study of blood T cells in healthy people across ages. CDR3 length equals 17 residues. CDR1 and CDR2 from the germline V gene are SGHVS and FNYEAQ. V was shortened by 2 bases and J by 6 bases, with 20 bases between the two germline ends. Sample-barcoded 5' priming and a J-beta primer mix drove a second PCR of 7 to 11 cycles. TCRdb passed the 5' RACE reads through MiXCR, listing each CDR3 protein once. The data hold approximately 770,000 distinct CDR3 sequences, with about 62% observed a single time. The chain has TRBV7-6 and TRBJ2-1; weak D call: TRBD2 (6 bases). This TCR was recovered from a man in his thirties or forties in good health. The sequencing input was blood. The CDR3, as DNA: TGTGCCAGCAGCTTATGTTTGCGGGATGCAACTTCCAATGAGCAGTTCTTC. This translates into CASSLCLRDATSNEQFF.